The T cell receptor (beta chain) under discussion was sequenced for a study of blood T cell repertoires in COVID-19. Study information: Samples representing acute and convalescent COVID-19 were sourced from the United States, Italy and Spain.

Per the authors' pipeline: Using reference gene primer amplification, nucleated cell counts were estimated. The method was immunoSEQ multiplex PCR; TCRdb's version includes in-frame clones alone and lacks a portion of them. V, J and clone size reflect that table, while D and trimming were determined from the DNA. Of approximately 100,000 clones in the sample, over 70% were seen once. This receptor was obtained from a man aged 60 to 75 with acute or convalescent COVID-19. Material for sequencing was peripheral blood.

Written as DNA, the CDR3 is TGTGCCAGCAGCCTAGGGGTTGGCAATCAGCCCCAGCATTTT. This encodes CASSLGVGNQPQHF. The chain couples TRBV3-1 (or the pseudogene TRBV3-2) to TRBJ1-5; weak D call: TRBD1 (5 bases). Germline values: CDR1 LGHDT, CDR2 YNNKEL (reference sequence). V lost 4 bases and J 2 bases, leaving 9 bases between the germline ends. The CDR3 covers 14 residues.